The present entry profiles one T cell receptor (beta chain) with its context. The V and J ends lost 3 bases and 0 bases respectively, with 11 bases between them. Per germline, CDR1 GTSNPN and CDR2 SVGIG (reference sequence). This CDR3 is built from 14 residues. Data came from immunoSEQ multiplex PCR; TCRdb stores just in-frame clones and leaves some out. Of about 1 million clones listed, 65% to 80% are singletons. These data come from a study of shared clonotypes between healthy human individuals. Material for sequencing was memory CD4+ T cells sorted from blood. The subset here: CD45RA-negative fraction. The J gene is TRBJ1-2, the V gene TRBV30, with a tentative D call TRBD1 (5 bases). The origin of this receptor is a man between 18 and 29 years old in good health. The CDR3 region has the DNA TGTGCCTGGAGCCGGGACCGCCCTAACTATGGCTACACCTTC. Residues: CAWSRDRPNYGYTF.